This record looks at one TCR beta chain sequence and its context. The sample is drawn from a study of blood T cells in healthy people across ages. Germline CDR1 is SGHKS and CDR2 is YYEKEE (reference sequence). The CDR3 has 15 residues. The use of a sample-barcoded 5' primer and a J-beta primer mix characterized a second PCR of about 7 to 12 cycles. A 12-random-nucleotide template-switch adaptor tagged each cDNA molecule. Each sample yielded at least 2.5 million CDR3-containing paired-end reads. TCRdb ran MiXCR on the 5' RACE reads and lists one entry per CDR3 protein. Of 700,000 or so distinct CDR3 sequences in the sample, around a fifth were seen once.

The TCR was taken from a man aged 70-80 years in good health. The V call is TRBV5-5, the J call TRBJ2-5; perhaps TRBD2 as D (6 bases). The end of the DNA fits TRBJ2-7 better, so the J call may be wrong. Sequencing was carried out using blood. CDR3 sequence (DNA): TGTGCCAGCAGCTTGGGGTCGGGAGTGACCTACGAGCAGTACTTC. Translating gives CASSLGSGVTYEQYF.